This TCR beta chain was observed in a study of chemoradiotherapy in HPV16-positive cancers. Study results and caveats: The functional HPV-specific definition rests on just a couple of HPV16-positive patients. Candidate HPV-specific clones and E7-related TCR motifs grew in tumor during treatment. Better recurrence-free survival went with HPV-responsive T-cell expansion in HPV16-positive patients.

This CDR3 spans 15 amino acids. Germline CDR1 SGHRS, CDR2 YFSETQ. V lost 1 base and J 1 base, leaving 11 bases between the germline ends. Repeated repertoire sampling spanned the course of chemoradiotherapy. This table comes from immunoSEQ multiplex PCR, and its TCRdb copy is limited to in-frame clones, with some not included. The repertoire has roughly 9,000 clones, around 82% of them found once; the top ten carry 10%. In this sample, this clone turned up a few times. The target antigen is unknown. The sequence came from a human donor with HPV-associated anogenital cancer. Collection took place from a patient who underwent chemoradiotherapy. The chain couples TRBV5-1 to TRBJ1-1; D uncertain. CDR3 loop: CASSLLGEGNTEAFF. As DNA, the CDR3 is TGCGCCAGCAGCTTGTTAGGCGAGGGGAACACTGAAGCTTTCTTT.